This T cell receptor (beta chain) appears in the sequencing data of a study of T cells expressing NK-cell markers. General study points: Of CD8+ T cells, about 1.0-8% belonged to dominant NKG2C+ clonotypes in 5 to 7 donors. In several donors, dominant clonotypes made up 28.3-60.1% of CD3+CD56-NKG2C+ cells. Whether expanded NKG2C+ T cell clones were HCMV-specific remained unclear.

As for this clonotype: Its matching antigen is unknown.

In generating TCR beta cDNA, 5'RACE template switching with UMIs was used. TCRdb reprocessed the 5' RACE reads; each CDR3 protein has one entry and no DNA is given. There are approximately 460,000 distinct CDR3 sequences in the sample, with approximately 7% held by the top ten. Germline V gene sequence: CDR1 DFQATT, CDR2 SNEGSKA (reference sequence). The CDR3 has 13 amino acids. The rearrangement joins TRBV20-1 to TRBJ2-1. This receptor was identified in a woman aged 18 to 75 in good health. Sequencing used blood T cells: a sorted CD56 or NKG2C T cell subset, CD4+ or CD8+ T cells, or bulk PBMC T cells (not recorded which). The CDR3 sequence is CSARDSAYNEQFF.